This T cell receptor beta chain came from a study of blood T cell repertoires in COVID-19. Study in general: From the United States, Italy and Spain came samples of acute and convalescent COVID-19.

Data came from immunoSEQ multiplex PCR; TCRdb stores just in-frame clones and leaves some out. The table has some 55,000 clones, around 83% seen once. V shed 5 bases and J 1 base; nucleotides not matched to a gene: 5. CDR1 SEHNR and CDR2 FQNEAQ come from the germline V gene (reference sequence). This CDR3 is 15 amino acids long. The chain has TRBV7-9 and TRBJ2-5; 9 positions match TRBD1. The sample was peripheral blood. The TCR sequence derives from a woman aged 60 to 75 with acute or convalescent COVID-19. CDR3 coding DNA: TGTGCCAGCAGCCGAGACAGGGGGGCCCAAGAGACCCAGTACTTC. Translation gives CASSRDRGAQETQYF.